What follows describes a single TCR beta chain. CDR3 length: 12 amino acids. The germline gives CDR1 SEHNR, CDR2 FQNEAQ (reference sequence). The V gene end was trimmed by 7 bases and the J gene end by 12 bases; junction bases not matched to a gene: 9. With random hexamers, about 0.5 to 1 ug RNA was reverse transcribed. The TCR beta CDR3 was amplified by immunoSEQ multiplex PCR across 54 Vbeta, 13 Jbeta. One entry per CDR3 protein results from TCRdb running MiXCR on the immunoSEQ multiplex PCR reads. The table lists about 150,000 distinct CDR3 sequences, around 95% of them singletons, with 0.11% in the top ten. This record comes from a study of CD8 T cells in Susac syndrome.

The sequenced sample was CD4+ T cells from PBMCs. V usage is TRBV7-9 and J usage is TRBJ2-1; 7 bases map to TRBD2. The clonotype comes from a human donor with multiple sclerosis. The CDR3 spells CASTSLGGVQFF. CDR3 in DNA: TGTGCCAGCACCTCATTGGGGGGGGTGCAGTTCTTC.